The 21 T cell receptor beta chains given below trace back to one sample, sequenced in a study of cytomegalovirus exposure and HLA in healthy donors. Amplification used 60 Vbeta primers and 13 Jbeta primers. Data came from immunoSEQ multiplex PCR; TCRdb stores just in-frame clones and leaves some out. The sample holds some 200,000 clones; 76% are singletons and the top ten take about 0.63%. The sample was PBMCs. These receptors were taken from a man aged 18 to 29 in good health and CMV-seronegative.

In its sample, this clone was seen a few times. CDR3 in DNA: TGCGCCAGCGAGGAGGGGGGGTACGGTGAGCAGTTCTTC. Encoded protein: CASEEGGYGEQFF. The genes are TRBV5-1 and TRBJ2-1, with D possibly being TRBD2 (7 bases). The V gene lost 7 bases and the J gene lost 9 bases, with 17 bases spanning the gap. The germline V gene has CDR1 SGHRS and CDR2 YFSETQ. CDR3 length: 13 residues.

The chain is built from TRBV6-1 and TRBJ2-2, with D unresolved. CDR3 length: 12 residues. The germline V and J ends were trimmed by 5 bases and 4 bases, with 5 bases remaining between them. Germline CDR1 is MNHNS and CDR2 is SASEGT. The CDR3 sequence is CASSPTTGELFF. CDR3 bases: TGTGCCAGCAGTCCTACCACCGGGGAGCTGTTTTTT.

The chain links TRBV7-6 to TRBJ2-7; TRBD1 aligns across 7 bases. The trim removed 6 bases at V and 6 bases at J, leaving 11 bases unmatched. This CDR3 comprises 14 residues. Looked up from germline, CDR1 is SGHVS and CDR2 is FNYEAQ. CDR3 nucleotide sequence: TGTGCCAGCAGTTACCGACAGGGACCCCTCGAGCAGTACTTC. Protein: CASSYRQGPLEQYF.

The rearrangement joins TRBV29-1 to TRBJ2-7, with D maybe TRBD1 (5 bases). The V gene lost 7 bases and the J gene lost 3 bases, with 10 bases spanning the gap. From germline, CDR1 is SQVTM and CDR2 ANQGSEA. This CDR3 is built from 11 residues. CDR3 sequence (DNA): TGCAGCGCTCAGACAGTCTACGAGCAGTACTTC. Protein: CSAQTVYEQYF.

This CDR3 reads CASSPRGTSGKGYHEQYF. The CDR3 DNA reads TGTGCCAGCTCACCACGGGGGACTAGCGGGAAAGGGTACCACGAGCAGTACTTC. This chain joins TRBV18 and TRBJ2-7; the match to TRBD2 covers 13 bases. CDR3 length: 18 amino acids. V was clipped by 1 base and J by 5 bases; unmatched bases: 11. The V gene's germline CDR1 is KGHSH and CDR2 LQKENI.

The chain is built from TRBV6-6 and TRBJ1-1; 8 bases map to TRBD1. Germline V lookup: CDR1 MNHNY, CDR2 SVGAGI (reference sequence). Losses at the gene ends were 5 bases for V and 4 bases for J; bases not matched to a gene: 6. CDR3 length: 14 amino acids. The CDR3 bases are TGTGCCAGCAGTACGATAGACAGGGGCACTGAAGCTTTCTTT. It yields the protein CASSTIDRGTEAFF.

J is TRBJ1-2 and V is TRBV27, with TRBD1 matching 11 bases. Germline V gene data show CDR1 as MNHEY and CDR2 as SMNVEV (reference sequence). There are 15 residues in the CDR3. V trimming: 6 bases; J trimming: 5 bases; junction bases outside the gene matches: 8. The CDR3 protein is CASRGRTGGPYGYTF. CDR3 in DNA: TGTGCCAGCAGGGGTAGGACAGGGGGCCCTTATGGCTACACCTTC.

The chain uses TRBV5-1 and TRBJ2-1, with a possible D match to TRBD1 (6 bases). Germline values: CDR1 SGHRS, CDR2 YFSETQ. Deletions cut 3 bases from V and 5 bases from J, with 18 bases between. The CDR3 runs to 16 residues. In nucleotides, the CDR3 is TGCGCCAGCAGCTGGGCATCCGGGACACTTAACAATGAGCAGTTCTTC. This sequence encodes CASSWASGTLNNEQFF.

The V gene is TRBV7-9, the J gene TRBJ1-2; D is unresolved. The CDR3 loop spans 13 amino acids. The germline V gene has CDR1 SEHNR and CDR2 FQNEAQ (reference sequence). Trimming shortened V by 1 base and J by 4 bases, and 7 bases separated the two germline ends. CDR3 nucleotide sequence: TGTGCCAGCAGCTTAGGAGAGGGCTATGGCTACACCTTC. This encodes CASSLGEGYGYTF. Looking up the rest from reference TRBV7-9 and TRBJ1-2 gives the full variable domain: DTGVSQNPRHKITKRGQNVTFRCDPISEHNRLYWYRQTLGQGPEFLTYFQNEAQLEKSRLLSDRFSAERPKGSFSTLEIQRTEQGDSAMYLCASSLGEGYGYTFGSGTRLTVV.

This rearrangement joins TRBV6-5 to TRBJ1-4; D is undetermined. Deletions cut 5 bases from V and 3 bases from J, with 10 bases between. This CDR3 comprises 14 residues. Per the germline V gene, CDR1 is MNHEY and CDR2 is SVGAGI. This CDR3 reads CASSPYASNEKLFF. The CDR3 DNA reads TGTGCCAGCAGTCCGTATGCGTCTAATGAAAAACTGTTTTTT.

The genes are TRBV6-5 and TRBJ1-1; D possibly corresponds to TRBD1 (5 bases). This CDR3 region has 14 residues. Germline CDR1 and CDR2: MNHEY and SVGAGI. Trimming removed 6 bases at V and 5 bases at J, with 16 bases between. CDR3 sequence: CASSHVRQLTEAFF. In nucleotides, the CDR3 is TGTGCCAGCAGCCACGTTCGACAGTTGACTGAAGCTTTCTTT.

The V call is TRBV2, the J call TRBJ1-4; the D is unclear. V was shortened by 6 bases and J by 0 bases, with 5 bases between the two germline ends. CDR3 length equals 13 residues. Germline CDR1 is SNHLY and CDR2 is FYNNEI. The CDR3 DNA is TGTGCCAGCAGCTATGCAACTAATGAAAAACTGTTTTTT. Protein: CASSYATNEKLFF.

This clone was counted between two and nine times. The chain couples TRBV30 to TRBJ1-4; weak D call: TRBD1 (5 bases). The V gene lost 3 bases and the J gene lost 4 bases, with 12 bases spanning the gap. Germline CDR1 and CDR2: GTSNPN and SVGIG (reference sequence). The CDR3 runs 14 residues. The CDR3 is CAWRKGLHNEKLFF. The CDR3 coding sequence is TGTGCCTGGAGGAAGGGACTCCATAATGAAAAACTGTTTTTT. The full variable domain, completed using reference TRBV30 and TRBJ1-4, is SQTIHQWPATLVQPVGSPLSLECTVEGTSNPNLYWYRQAAGRGLQLLFYSVGIGQISSEVPQNLSASRPQDRQFILSSKKLLLSDSGFYLCAWRKGLHNEKLFFGSGTQLSVL.

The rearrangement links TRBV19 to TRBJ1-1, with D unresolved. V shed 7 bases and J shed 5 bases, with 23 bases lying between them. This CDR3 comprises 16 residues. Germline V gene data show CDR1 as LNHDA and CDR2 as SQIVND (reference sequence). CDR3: CASIYSPGSGGTEAFF. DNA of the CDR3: TGTGCCAGTATTTACTCCCCCGGTTCCGGAGGGACTGAAGCTTTCTTT.

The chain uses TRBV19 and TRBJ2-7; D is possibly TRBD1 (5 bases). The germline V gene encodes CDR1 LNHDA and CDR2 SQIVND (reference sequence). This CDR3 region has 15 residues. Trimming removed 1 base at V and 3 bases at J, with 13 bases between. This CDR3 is CASSIGFGRVYEQYF. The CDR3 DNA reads TGTGCCAGTAGTATAGGGTTTGGCAGGGTCTACGAGCAGTACTTC.

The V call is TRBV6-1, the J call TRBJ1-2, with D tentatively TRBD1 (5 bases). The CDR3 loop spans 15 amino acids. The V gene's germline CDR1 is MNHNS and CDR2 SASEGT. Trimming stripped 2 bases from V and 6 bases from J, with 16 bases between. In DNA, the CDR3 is TGTGCCAGCAGTGAAAAGGGCAGGGAGGGGAATGGCTACACCTTC. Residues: CASSEKGREGNGYTF.

CDR3 bases: TGTGCCAGCAGCTCAAGTGGCGGAATTTATACGCAGTATTTT. Translated: CASSSSGGIYTQYF. The chain combines TRBV7-2 with TRBJ2-3; D gene uncertain. The ends were cut back, 4 bases at V and 7 bases at J, with 15 bases in the middle. The CDR3 extends over 14 amino acids. CDR1 is SGHTA, CDR2 FQGNSA, per germline.

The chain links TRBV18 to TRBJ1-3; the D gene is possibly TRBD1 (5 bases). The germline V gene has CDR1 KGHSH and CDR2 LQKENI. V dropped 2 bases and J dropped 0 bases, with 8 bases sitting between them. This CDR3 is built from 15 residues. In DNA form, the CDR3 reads TGTGCCAGCTCACCATTGCAGGGCTCTGGAAACACCATATATTTT. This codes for CASSPLQGSGNTIYF.

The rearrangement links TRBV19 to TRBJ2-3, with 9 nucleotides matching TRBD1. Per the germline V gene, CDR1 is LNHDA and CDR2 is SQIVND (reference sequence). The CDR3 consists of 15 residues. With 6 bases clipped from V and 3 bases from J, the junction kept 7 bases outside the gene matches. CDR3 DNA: TGTGCCAGTAGCAGGGGACAGGGAGGGACAGATACGCAGTATTTT. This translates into CASSRGQGGTDTQYF.

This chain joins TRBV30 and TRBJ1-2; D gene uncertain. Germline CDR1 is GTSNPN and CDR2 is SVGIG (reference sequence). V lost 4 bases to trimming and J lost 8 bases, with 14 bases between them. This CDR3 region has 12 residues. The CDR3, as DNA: TGTGCCTGGACGGGAGACAAGGGAGGCTACACCTTC. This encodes CAWTGDKGGYTF.

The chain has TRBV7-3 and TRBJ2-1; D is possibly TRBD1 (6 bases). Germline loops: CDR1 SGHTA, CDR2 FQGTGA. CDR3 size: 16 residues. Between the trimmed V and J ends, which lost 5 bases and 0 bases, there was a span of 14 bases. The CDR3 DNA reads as TGTGCCAGCAGCCGCAGGGGTGGAAGCTCCTACAATGAGCAGTTCTTC. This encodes CASSRRGGSSYNEQFF. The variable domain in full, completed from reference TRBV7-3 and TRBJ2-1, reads GAGVSQTPSNKVTEKGKYVELRCDPISGHTALYWYRQSLGQGPEFLIYFQGTGAADDSGLPNDRFFAVRPEGSVSTLKIQRTERGDSAVYLCASSRRGGSSYNEQFFGPGTRLTVL.